This TCR beta chain is drawn from a study of cytomegalovirus exposure and HLA in healthy donors. Study-wide background: As released early, the data held 75 million to 90 million unique TCRs from HLA-typed donors.

CDR3 size: 18 residues. Vbeta (60) and Jbeta (13) primers were used in the PCR. Clones were sequenced by immunoSEQ multiplex PCR, and TCRdb holds only the in-frame ones, with some missing. The data show around 150,000 clones, about 64% seen once. Material: PBMCs. The chain joins TRBV21-1 to TRBJ2-3; the DNA was not compared with TRBD2, the D call given in the table. TRBV21-1 is a documented pseudogene. This sequence was found in a woman aged 60-70 years in good health and CMV-seropositive. CDR3 sequence: CASSKSPGTSGSADTQYF. The CDR3 DNA reads as TGTGCCAGCAGCAAAAGTCCCGGGACTAGCGGGAGCGCAGATACGCAGTATTTT.